This T cell receptor beta chain stems from a study of cytomegalovirus exposure and HLA in healthy donors listed by TCRdb under 2017. With respect to the entire study: In an earlier analysis of 450 to 750 of the donors, 250 to 300 Gb of sequence data and approximately 100 million unique TCR beta sequences from about 179 million T cells were reported. HLA typing included class I and class II loci at four-digit resolution. An early release covering 550 to 650 HLA-typed donors comprised approximately 300 gigabases of sequencing data and 85 million or so unique TCR sequences. All discovery cohort repertoires had been generated using a single sequencing platform. The study used immunosequencing to profile the T cell repertoires of around 600 subjects and linked those repertoires to cytomegalovirus serostatus. The genetic ancestry cluster associated with self-reported Caucasian donors included 65% to 90% of the 300 to 450 genotyped donors. In addition to the first cohort of approximately 670 subjects, a separate validation cohort of under 150 different subjects was used. Donor age, sex, ethnicity and CMV serostatus were compiled alongside the repertoire data. High-throughput TCR immunosequencing, statistical association of individual TCRs with disease status, and machine learning were combined to predict cytomegalovirus infection status. Among some 400 genotyped donors of the cohort, an average of around 220,000 unique TCR beta nucleotide sequences was sequenced per donor, of which approximately 18% were non-productive. To study patterns of TCR occurrence, a later analysis re-analyzed previously published TCR beta repertoires from more than 550 donors and added high-resolution HLA genotyping. An earlier analysis of approximately 640 of the donors applied high-throughput TCR beta sequencing to assess whether each TCR beta V gene segment acted as functional or pseudogenic. Because of strong linkage in the cohort, roughly five DR-DQ haplotypes were treated as single units for association and clustering. The study aimed to test whether signatures of past pathogen exposure could be identified by cataloging public T cell receptors. A later genetic analysis used genome-wide SNP genotypes for about 65% of the 666 donors, treating that subset as a discovery cohort. Rather than using new phenotypic data, the later analysis identified candidate immune exposures from TCR beta sequences and from how often those sequences occurred across donors. The number of donors typed differed by locus, with about 629-630 for A, B, C, DRB1 and DQB1, roughly 520 for DQA1, over 600 for DPA1, and under 490 for DPB1. Points the paper makes about the study in general: CMV serostatus was the only immune exposure information available for the cohort. According to a later analysis, parvovirus B19, influenza, CMV and Epstein-Barr virus appeared linked to several top co-occurrence clusters. This cohort had only TCR beta chains sequenced, and the lack of alpha or paired-chain data limited which features could be detected. The study gave a list of 150 to 200 TCR beta chains associated with cytomegalovirus. The sequencing pipeline was judged likely to have produced a cluster of highly shared sequence variants as a technical artifact. The classifier was reported to diagnose cytomegalovirus status with high specificity and sensitivity in both the original and validation cohorts. A further reported finding was that TCR beta sequences accurately predicted the HLA-A and HLA-B alleles for most subjects in the first cohort. Specific HLA alleles were associated with roughly 17,000 TCR beta sequences at a false discovery rate of 0.05 in a later analysis. Most CMV-associated TCR beta chains appeared to be HLA-restricted in a later analysis, and the HLA associations seemed to be driven largely by CMV exposure. Correlated functional status among segregating V segments might reflect linkage disequilibrium, but an unknown experimental factor could not be ruled out. Approximately 16 rarely observed V segments, including chromosome 9 orphons, were excluded from the earlier analysis of 550 to 700 of the donors because counts were too low. A few of the identified cytomegalovirus-associated TCR beta chains were confirmed in vitro to be specific for cytomegalovirus antigens. Across donors, most TCR sequences were observed very rarely, whereas some public TCRs were present in many individuals. When HLA alleles, especially DR and DQ, strongly co-occurred, TCR associations were difficult to assign to individual alleles. In an earlier analysis of some 540 of the donors, most TCR beta V segments appeared in productive rearrangements about 87% or about 30% of the time, broadly matching IMGT annotations. In a later genetic analysis, a missense DCLRE1C variant was associated with V-gene and J-gene trimming of TCR beta chains, and the association was replicated in an independent cohort. HLA typing was unavailable for some donors at each locus, so association tests used only the typed subset. In a later analysis, TCR association rates were found to vary across HLA loci, with the most associated TCRs seen for DRB1 alleles and the fewest for HLA-C alleles. It was suggested by the authors that the approach could potentially be generalized to other disease states and immunological phenotypes. Compared with equally common non-associated chains, HLA-associated TCR beta chains in a later analysis were more clonally expanded and had lower generation probabilities. Some IMGT-functional V segments, including TRBV6-2 and TRBV6-3, could not be distinguished by the 87-base-pair reads and were therefore excluded. Presence/absence analyses assumed roughly uniform sequencing depth across donors, an assumption that may not hold. According to a later genetic analysis, donors in an Asian-associated ancestry cluster had fewer N-insertions in productive TCRs than the approximately 690-donor mean.

The germline V gene (reference sequence) specifies LNHDA as CDR1 and SQIVND as CDR2. The CDR3 spans 18 residues, from the cysteine through the phenylalanine. Left in the record is the CDR3 DNA by itself, 54 bases read in frame from the first base. Germline trimming: 5 bases from V, 1 base from J; junction bases outside gene matches: 10. The cohort consisted of 650 to 850 healthy bone marrow donors. All cohort members were sampled while nominally healthy, although unrecorded immune exposures were likely present. The donor was CMV seronegative and was included in the group of a few hundred seronegative cohort members. A peripheral blood sample was provided by each donor, and peripheral blood mononuclear cells were used for TCR beta sequencing. The Qiagen DNeasy Blood Extraction Kit was used to extract genomic DNA from the blood cell samples. The protocol used for the library was the immunoSEQ multiplex PCR assay. For the multiplex PCR, a mixture combining 60 forward primers for TCR Vbeta segments and 13 reverse primers for TCR Jbeta segments was used. Amplification of the CDR3 region of rearranged TCR beta genes was performed with a multiplex PCR assay on genomic DNA. The amplified TCR beta libraries were sequenced on the Illumina HiSeq System as 87-base-pair reads. Concerning the study's data processing: A later analysis counted around 72 million unique TCR beta chains across the 650 to 800 repertoires, and 10 million to 11 million of these chains were shared by at least two donors. A nearest-neighbor algorithm error-corrected the raw reads and collapsed the reads into unique sequences, merging closely related sequences to remove PCR and sequencing errors. CDR3 sequences were aligned to IMGT reference sequences to assign V, D and J gene segments. Each retained sequence needed at least a six-nucleotide match to both a V gene segment and a J gene segment. Rearrangements were classified as productive when the CDR3 lacked stop codons and remained in frame with V and J, and all other rearrangements were classified as non-productive. CDR3 was defined by IMGT convention, running from the second conserved V-encoded cysteine to the conserved J-encoded phenylalanine. The earlier analysis of about 530 of the donors excluded any sequence lacking an unambiguous match to a single V gene segment. In an earlier analysis of some 590 of the donors, a V segment was called functional when productive rearrangements were above 56.7%, and segregating when the standard deviation between donors exceeded 5%. A statistical classification framework was built for diagnosing cytomegalovirus status from the catalog of TCR beta chain sequences. In a later analysis, V and J genes were assigned by comparing TCR nucleotide sequences against IMGT/GENE-DB human TR gene sequences. In a later analysis, CDR3 sequences and most-parsimonious VDJ recombination scenarios were assigned using the TCRdist pipeline. In a later analysis, each TCR beta chain was defined by its CDR3 amino acid sequence together with its V-gene family, and reads lacking a unique V-gene family were excluded. A later analysis removed roughly 590 highly shared, low-generation-probability nucleotide sequences to deal with suspected cross-contamination and a sequencing artifact. In a later analysis, a clonal expansion index for each public chain was calculated from normalized within-repertoire ranks of inferred template counts. Generation probabilities in a later analysis came from a VDJ recombination model fitted to out-of-frame rearrangements, and those results were checked against IGoR. A later analysis scored TCR-TCR, TCR-HLA and TCR-CMV co-occurrence with hypergeometric tests, applying a repertoire-size bias correction to TCR pairs. To estimate false discovery rates, a later analysis permuted the HLA or CMV assignments 20 times. In a later analysis, co-occurring TCRs were grouped with DBSCAN, and TCRdist sequence similarity was added when clustering was performed within HLA-allele-positive subsets. Repertoires with fewer than 30,000 or more than 120,000 public chains, plus five repertoires with anomalous nucleotide sharing, were excluded from co-occurrence clustering. As stored in TCRdb, this immuneACCESS dataset retains in-frame rearrangements with V and J assigned. A fraction of the clones does not appear; measured against another copy, unresolved V genes explain less than half of the discrepancy, and the remainder lacks a known reason. V and J calls and clone size are those listed in that table; D and trimming were worked out from the DNA. This sample holds around 170,000 clones; approximately 80% were observed only once. The top ten hold 1.5% of the sample.

About this clone: This clone's antigen is unknown. Nothing much larger sits one base from this clone, and base qualities are not available.

The sample consisted of PBMCs. The chain is encoded by TRBV19 joined to TRBJ2-5, with TRBD2 matching 13 junction bases. The clonotype was recovered from a woman under 30 in good health and CMV-seronegative. This receptor carries the CDR3 CASSPLPGTSGAQETQYF. The bases read TGTGCCAGTAGTCCCCTCCCCGGGACTAGCGGGGCCCAAGAGACCCAGTACTTC.